This T cell receptor (beta chain) stems from a study of T-cell reconstitution after alpha-beta-depleted transplantation in children. In its sample, this clonotype was seen a few times. Unique molecular identifiers tagged the TCRbeta library. TCRdb re-derived calls from the PCR reads in MiXCR, one entry per CDR3 protein. There are some 200,000 distinct CDR3 sequences in the sample; around 9.5% occur only once, and 5% to 7% lies in the top ten. The CDR3 length is 15 residues. V trimming: 2 bases; J trimming: 8 bases; junction bases outside the gene matches: 11. Germline loops: CDR1 SGHTA, CDR2 FQGNSA. The clonotype originates from a human donor who donated a stem cell graft to a child with acute lymphoblastic leukemia. Here the sequenced sample was PBMCs from the stem cell graft donor, taken from the stem cell graft. This sequence joins TRBV7-2 and TRBJ1-2; 7 bases fit TRBD1. CDR3 protein: CASSLSQQGTAGYTF. The CDR3 DNA reads as TGTGCCAGCAGCTTATCCCAACAGGGGACGGCGGGCTACACCTTC.